The 30 T cell receptor beta chains below were found in one sample sequenced in a study of identifying expanded T cells in peripheral blood. Here immunoSEQ multiplex PCR was the method, and the copy in TCRdb shows in-frame clones only, minus some. In the table there are under 110,000 clones, approximately 90% of which are singletons. Sequenced input: blood. Receptor source: a person between 18 and 75 years old in good health.

J is TRBJ2-5 and V is TRBV7-2; D call uncertain. Germline-derived CDR1 and CDR2 are SGHTA and FQGNSA. This CDR3 region has 15 residues. V shed 3 bases and J shed 1 base, with 12 bases lying between them. CDR3 protein: CASSLVWPLQETQYF. CDR3 in DNA: TGTGCCAGCAGCTTGGTTTGGCCACTCCAAGAGACCCAGTACTTC.

The rearrangement links TRBV13 to TRBJ2-7; 10 bases line up with TRBD1. V was pared by 4 bases and J by 2 bases, with 5 bases of the junction left unmatched. Germline CDR1 and CDR2: PRHDT and FYEKMQ (reference sequence). The CDR3 runs 15 residues. CDR3 in amino acids: CASSSPGTGAYEQYF. Written as DNA, the CDR3 is TGTGCCAGCAGCTCTCCCGGGACAGGGGCCTACGAGCAGTACTTC. Full variable domain (missing parts from reference TRBV13 and TRBJ2-7): AAGVIQSPRHLIKEKRETATLKCYPIPRHDTVYWYQQGPGQDPQFLISFYEKMQSDKGSIPDRFSAQQFSDYHSELNMSSLELGDSALYFCASSSPGTGAYEQYFGPGTRLTVT.

The CDR3 here is CASSFALGRDQPQHF. The CDR3 DNA reads as TGTGCCAGCAGCTTTGCCCTGGGGAGGGATCAGCCCCAGCATTTT. This chain uses TRBV14 with TRBJ1-5; D unresolved. CDR3 length equals 15 residues. V was clipped by 5 bases and J by 5 bases, with 16 bases between them. Germline assignment: CDR1 SGHDN and CDR2 FVKESK.

The chain recombines TRBV25-1 with TRBJ1-2; D remains unclear. Trimming cost V 4 bases and J 8 bases, with 17 bases left between them. CDR3 length: 14 amino acids. Germline V lookup: CDR1 MGHDK, CDR2 SYGVNS. The CDR3 region has the DNA TGTGCCAGCAGTGTAAATCGGCTCGGGGAAGGCTACACCTTC. Translation: CASSVNRLGEGYTF.

The chain employs TRBV5-4 and TRBJ2-1; tentative D call: TRBD2 (5 bases). CDR1 and CDR2 (germline): SGHNT, YYREEE (reference sequence). The ends were cut back, 0 bases at V and 1 base at J, with 11 bases in the middle. This CDR3 contains 16 residues. CDR3 in amino acids: CASSLDIGLSYNEQFF. Written as DNA, the CDR3 is TGTGCCAGCAGCTTGGATATTGGACTGTCCTACAATGAGCAGTTCTTC.

The chain recombines TRBV27 with TRBJ1-2; the D is unclear. The length of the CDR3 is 13 residues. The germline V gene encodes CDR1 MNHEY and CDR2 SMNVEV (reference sequence). V was shortened by 0 bases and J by 9 bases, with 11 bases between the two germline ends. DNA of the CDR3: TGTGCCAGCAGTTTATCAGGGTTACCTCGCTACACCTTC. Its protein is CASSLSGLPRYTF.

The chain is built from TRBV28 and TRBJ2-4, with TRBD1 matching 8 bases. CDR1 is MDHEN and CDR2 is SYDVKM in the germline V gene. This CDR3 has 13 amino acids. Trimming removed 4 bases from V and 7 bases from J; junction bases left unmatched: 3. This chain's CDR3 is CASSSRTGNIQYF. In nucleotides, the CDR3 is TGTGCCAGCAGTTCCCGGACAGGGAACATTCAGTACTTC.

V usage is TRBV6-1 and J usage is TRBJ2-5; D gene ambiguous. The J call could be wrong; TRBJ2-7 is a better fit for the DNA end. CDR3 size: 14 residues. Looked up from germline, CDR1 is MNHNS and CDR2 is SASEGT. The CDR3 sequence is CASRSLWSSYEQYF. The CDR3 bases are TGTGCCAGCAGATCCTTGTGGAGCTCCTACGAGCAGTACTTC.

The V and J genes are TRBV18 and TRBJ1-1, with a possible D match to TRBD1 (5 bases). Deletions cut 4 bases from V and 2 bases from J, with 14 bases between. Germline-derived CDR1 and CDR2 are KGHSH and LQKENI. CDR3 length equals 15 residues. CDR3 in DNA: TGTGCCAGCTCACTCAACGAGGGACGTAACACTGAAGCTTTCTTT. This sequence encodes CASSLNEGRNTEAFF.

CDR3 DNA: TGTGCCAGCAGTTCTCAATTAGCGGGGGGGCCAGATACGCAGTATTTT. As protein: CASSSQLAGGPDTQYF. The V gene is TRBV6-5, the J gene TRBJ2-3; TRBD2 matches at 11 bases. The CDR3 consists of 16 residues. In germline, CDR1 is MNHEY, CDR2 SVGAGI. Losses at the gene ends were 4 bases for V and 4 bases for J; bases not matched to a gene: 7.

V is TRBV27 and J is TRBJ2-7; no definite D call. The CDR3 is 13 amino acids. Germline V gene lookup returns CDR1 MNHEY and CDR2 SMNVEV (reference sequence). Trimming took 5 bases from V and 0 from J, leaving 8 bases between them. CDR3 region: CASSPGSSYEQYF. In DNA form, the CDR3 reads TGTGCCAGCAGTCCCGGAAGCTCCTACGAGCAGTACTTC.

The V gene is TRBV21-1, the J gene TRBJ2-5; the table's D call of TRBD2 was not tested on the DNA. TRBV21-1 is a pseudogene. The CDR3 is 16 residues long. The CDR3 is CASSKVQLAGGETQYF. The CDR3 DNA reads TGTGCCAGCAGCAAGGTGCAACTAGCGGGGGGAGAGACCCAGTACTTC.

The chain employs TRBV15 and TRBJ2-7; D is ambiguous. Germline CDR1 LNHNV, CDR2 YYDKDF (reference sequence). This CDR3 has 12 amino acids. V shed 1 base and J shed 7 bases, with 8 bases lying between them. For the CDR3, the DNA is TGTGCCACCAGCAGAGCCCAGAGGGAGCAGTACTTC. Translation gives CATSRAQREQYF.

The count of this clone is one. The genes are TRBV13 and TRBJ2-7; D could derive from TRBD1 or TRBD2 (5 bases each). The V end lost 5 bases, the J end lost 7 bases, and 21 bases lay between the germline ends. Germline loops: CDR1 PRHDT, CDR2 FYEKMQ (reference sequence). The CDR3 extends over 15 amino acids. CDR3 sequence: CASSPPPSGRGEQYF. CDR3 DNA: TGTGCCAGCAGCCCACCACCGTCGGGACGAGGGGAGCAGTACTTC. The variable domain in full, completed from reference TRBV13 and TRBJ2-7, reads AAGVIQSPRHLIKEKRETATLKCYPIPRHDTVYWYQQGPGQDPQFLISFYEKMQSDKGSIPDRFSAQQFSDYHSELNMSSLELGDSALYFCASSPPPSGRGEQYFGPGTRLTVT.

This chain joins TRBV18 and TRBJ1-1; no definite D call. The length of the CDR3 is 14 residues. The germline V gene encodes CDR1 KGHSH and CDR2 LQKENI. V dropped 4 bases and J dropped 1 base, with 10 bases sitting between them. The CDR3 loop reads CASSLMGSNTEAFF. CDR3 coding DNA: TGTGCCAGCTCACTCATGGGGTCGAACACTGAAGCTTTCTTT.

This chain connects TRBV27 to TRBJ2-1; TRBD2 aligns across 8 bases. The CDR3 consists of 16 residues. Per the germline V gene, CDR1 is MNHEY and CDR2 is SMNVEV (reference sequence). Unmatched junction bases numbered 11, after V lost 3 bases and J lost 7 bases. The CDR3 sequence: CASSFIAGGWGNEQFF. The CDR3 DNA sequence: TGTGCCAGCAGTTTCATCGCGGGGGGCTGGGGGAATGAGCAGTTCTTC.

This chain uses TRBV7-2 with TRBJ2-7; TRBD1 agrees at 9 bases. V dropped 4 bases and J dropped 3; count of bases not matched to a gene: 4. Germline V CDR1 and CDR2: SGHTA, FQGNSA. This CDR3 region has 14 residues. The CDR3 here is CASSYGTGFYEQYF. The CDR3 DNA follows: TGTGCCAGCAGCTACGGGACAGGGTTCTACGAGCAGTACTTC.

V and J are TRBV7-9 and TRBJ2-5; no clear D gene. With 3 bases removed from V and 3 bases from J, the gap between germline ends came to 5 bases. The length of the CDR3 is 12 residues. Germline CDR1 is SEHNR and CDR2 is FQNEAQ (reference sequence). DNA of the CDR3: TGTGCCAGCAGCTTTGCGGAAGAGACCCAGTACTTC. Protein product: CASSFAEETQYF.

This chain uses TRBV19 with TRBJ2-7, with 8 bases aligning to TRBD1. In germline, CDR1 is LNHDA, CDR2 SQIVND (reference sequence). V shed 4 bases and J 1 base; nucleotides not matched to a gene: 9. The CDR3 runs to 16 residues. CDR3 protein: CASSRQGSLLSYEQYF. The CDR3 DNA reads TGTGCCAGTAGTAGACAGGGGTCCTTATTATCCTACGAGCAGTACTTC.

This clone was counted only a few times. The chain has TRBV5-6 and TRBJ2-1; maybe TRBD2 (6 bases). The CDR3 sequence is 12 residues long. The V end was cut by 4 bases, the J end by 15 bases, with 17 bases between. Germline loops: CDR1 SGHDT, CDR2 YYEEEE. CDR3 protein: CASSLGPGRGFF. The CDR3, as DNA: TGTGCCAGCAGCCTCGGTCCGGGGCGGGGGTTCTTC.

The chain carries TRBV7-8 and TRBJ2-5; possible D gene TRBD2, 5 bases. This CDR3 comprises 15 residues. The germline gives CDR1 SGHVS, CDR2 FQNEAQ. Trimming stripped 2 bases from V and 6 bases from J, with 16 bases between. CDR3 in DNA: TGTGCCAGCAGCTTAACTAGGACGGTCCTAAAGACCCAGTACTTC. Residues: CASSLTRTVLKTQYF.

Concerning this clone itself: A junction boundary mismatches the germline segment, possibly from a read error. The V and J genes are TRBV5-4 and TRBJ2-1, with a possible D match to TRBD2 (5 bases). Germline assignment: CDR1 SGHNT and CDR2 YYREEE (reference sequence). This CDR3 spans 15 amino acids. CDR3 bases: TGCGCCAGCAGCCAAGCGGACCTAAAGGGCAATGAGCAGTTCTTC. This translates into CASSQADLKGNEQFF.

V and J are TRBV5-1 and TRBJ2-3; D is possibly TRBD2 (5 bases). The CDR3 length is 15 residues. Germline CDR1 SGHRS, CDR2 YFSETQ. V was pared by 1 base and J by 0 bases, with 9 bases between. CDR3 protein: CASSLWTSSTDTQYF. For the CDR3, the DNA is TGCGCCAGCAGCTTGTGGACTTCTAGCACAGATACGCAGTATTTT.

The chain couples TRBV7-2 to TRBJ2-5, with D uncertain. This CDR3 is 18 amino acids long. V was clipped by 5 bases and J by 3 bases, with 25 bases between them. Germline lookup yields CDR1 SGHTA and CDR2 FQGNSA. The CDR3 reads CASSPEYSGEARKETQYF. For the CDR3, the DNA is TGTGCCAGCAGCCCCGAGTATTCGGGCGAGGCGAGAAAAGAGACCCAGTACTTC.

The gene calls are TRBV18 and TRBJ1-2; TRBD1 matches at 8 bases. Germline V gene lookup returns CDR1 KGHSH and CDR2 LQKENI. The CDR3 spans 14 residues. The trim removed 3 bases at V and 5 bases at J, leaving 5 bases unmatched. In nucleotides, the CDR3 is TGTGCCAGCTCACCGGACAGGGCCTCTTATGGCTACACCTTC. Protein product: CASSPDRASYGYTF.

This chain uses TRBV6-5 with TRBJ1-2, with 9 bases fitting TRBD1. Germline-derived CDR1 and CDR2 are MNHEY and SVGAGI. CDR3 length equals 15 residues. Unmatched junction bases numbered 9, after V lost 5 bases and J lost 5 bases. CDR3: CASSKGGTGRYGYTF. Here the CDR3 DNA reads TGTGCCAGCAGTAAAGGCGGGACAGGGCGTTATGGCTACACCTTC.

The rearrangement links TRBV7-2 to TRBJ1-2; possible D gene TRBD1, 6 bases. This CDR3 contains 15 residues. With 2 bases removed from V and 0 bases from J, the gap between germline ends came to 10 bases. The germline gives CDR1 SGHTA, CDR2 FQGNSA. CDR3 sequence (DNA): TGTGCCAGCAGCTTATCTGGACAGTCTAACTATGGCTACACCTTC. It translates to CASSLSGQSNYGYTF.

The chain combines TRBV4-2 with TRBJ1-2; TRBD1 aligns across 11 bases. V shed 1 base, J shed 4 bases, and the junction held 11 bases outside the gene matches. From germline, CDR1 is LGHNA and CDR2 YNFKEQ. CDR3 length: 18 amino acids. CDR3 amino acids: CASSQAGTGGALAYGYTF. The CDR3 nucleotides are TGTGCCAGCAGCCAAGCCGGGACAGGGGGGGCCCTGGCCTATGGCTACACCTTC.

This sequence joins TRBV12-5 and TRBJ1-1, with 7 nucleotides matching TRBD1. Trimming removed 0 bases from V and 3 bases from J; junction bases left unmatched: 4. Germline CDR1 reads LGHNT; CDR2 reads FRNRAP. The CDR3 has 15 amino acids. This chain's CDR3 is CASGLVYTGDTEAFF. DNA of the CDR3: TGTGCTAGTGGTTTGGTATATACAGGGGACACTGAAGCTTTCTTT.

This clone was seen only once. This chain uses TRBV29-1 with TRBJ2-3; D remains ambiguous. There are 13 residues in the CDR3. V lost 1 base and J lost 2, with 7 bases in between. Germline loops: CDR1 SQVTM, CDR2 ANQGSEA. The CDR3 here is CSVEGTNTDTQYF. CDR3 sequence (DNA): TGCAGCGTTGAAGGGACCAACACAGATACGCAGTATTTT.